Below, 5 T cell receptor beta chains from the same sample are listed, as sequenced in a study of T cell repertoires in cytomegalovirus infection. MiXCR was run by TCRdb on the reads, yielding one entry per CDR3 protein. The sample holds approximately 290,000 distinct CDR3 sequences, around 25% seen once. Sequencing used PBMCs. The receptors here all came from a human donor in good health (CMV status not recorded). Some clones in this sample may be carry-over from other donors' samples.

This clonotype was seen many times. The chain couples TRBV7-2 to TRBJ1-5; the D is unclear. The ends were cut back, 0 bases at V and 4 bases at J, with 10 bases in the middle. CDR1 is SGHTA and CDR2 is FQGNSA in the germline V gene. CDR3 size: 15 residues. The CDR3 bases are TGTGCCAGCAGCTTAGCCACAGCTAGGAATCAGCCCCAGCATTTT. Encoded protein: CASSLATARNQPQHF.

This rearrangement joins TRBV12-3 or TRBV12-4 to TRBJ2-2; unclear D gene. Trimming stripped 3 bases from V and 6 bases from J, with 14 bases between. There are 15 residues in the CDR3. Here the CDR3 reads CASSFGQPRAGELFF. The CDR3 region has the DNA TGTGCCAGCAGTTTCGGTCAGCCGAGAGCCGGGGAGCTGTTTTTT.

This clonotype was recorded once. CDR3 DNA: TGCGCCAGCAGCTTGGAAGCAGGACCAACCTACGAGCAGTACTTC. It specifies CASSLEAGPTYEQYF. V and J are TRBV5-1 and TRBJ2-7; D is uncertain. This CDR3 has 15 amino acids. CDR1 and CDR2 (germline): SGHRS, YFSETQ. Trimming left V 0 bases short and J 2 bases short, with 12 bases between.

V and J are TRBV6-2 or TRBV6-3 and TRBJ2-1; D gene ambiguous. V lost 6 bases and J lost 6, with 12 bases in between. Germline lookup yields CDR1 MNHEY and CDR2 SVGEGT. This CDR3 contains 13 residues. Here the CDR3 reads CASRYRLANEQFF. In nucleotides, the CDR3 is TGTGCCAGCAGGTATAGACTGGCCAATGAGCAGTTCTTC.

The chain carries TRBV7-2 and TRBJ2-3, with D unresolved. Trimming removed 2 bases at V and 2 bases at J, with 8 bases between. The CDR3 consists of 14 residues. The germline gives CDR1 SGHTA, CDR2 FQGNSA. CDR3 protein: CASSLQAYTDTQYF. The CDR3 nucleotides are TGTGCCAGCAGCTTACAAGCTTACACAGATACGCAGTATTTT. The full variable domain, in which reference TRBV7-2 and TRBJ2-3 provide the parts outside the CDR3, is GAGVSQSPSNKVTEKGKDVELRCDPISGHTALYWYRQSLGQGLEFLIYFQGNSAPDKSGLPSDRFSAERTGGSVSTLTIQRTQQEDSAVYLCASSLQAYTDTQYFGPGTRLTVL.